Below, one TCR beta chain is given with its context. The method was immunoSEQ multiplex PCR; TCRdb's version includes in-frame clones alone and lacks a portion of them. This table holds 35,000 to 50,000 clones, around 89% found once. The data derive from a study of T cell changes during pregnancy in multiple sclerosis. The CDR3 sequence is 15 residues long. Germline loops: CDR1 MGHRA, CDR2 YSYEKL. Between the trimmed V and J ends, which lost 1 base and 4 bases, there was a span of 13 bases. This rearrangement joins TRBV4-1 to TRBJ1-2; D is perhaps TRBD1 (6 bases). This sequence was found in a female donor with multiple sclerosis, enrolled in a pregnancy study. The source was CD4+ T cells from peripheral blood mononuclear cells, collected after pregnancy. The CDR3 sequence is CASSQAPGTPYGYTF. Here the CDR3 DNA reads TGCGCCAGCAGCCAAGCCCCTGGGACACCCTATGGCTACACCTTC.